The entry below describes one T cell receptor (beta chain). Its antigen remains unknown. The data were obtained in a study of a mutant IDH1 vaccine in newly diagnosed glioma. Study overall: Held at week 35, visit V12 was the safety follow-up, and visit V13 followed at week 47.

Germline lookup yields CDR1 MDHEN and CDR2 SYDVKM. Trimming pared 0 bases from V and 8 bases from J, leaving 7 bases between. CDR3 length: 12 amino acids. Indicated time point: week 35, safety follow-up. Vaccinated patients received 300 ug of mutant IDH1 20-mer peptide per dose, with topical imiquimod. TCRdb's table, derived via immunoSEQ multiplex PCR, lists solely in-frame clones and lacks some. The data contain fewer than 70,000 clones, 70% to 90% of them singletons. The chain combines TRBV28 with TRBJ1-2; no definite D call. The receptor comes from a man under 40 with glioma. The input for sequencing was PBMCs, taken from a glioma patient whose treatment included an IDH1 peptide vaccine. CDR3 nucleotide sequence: TGTGCCAGCAGTTTATGGCAGAGGGGCTACACCTTC. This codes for CASSLWQRGYTF.